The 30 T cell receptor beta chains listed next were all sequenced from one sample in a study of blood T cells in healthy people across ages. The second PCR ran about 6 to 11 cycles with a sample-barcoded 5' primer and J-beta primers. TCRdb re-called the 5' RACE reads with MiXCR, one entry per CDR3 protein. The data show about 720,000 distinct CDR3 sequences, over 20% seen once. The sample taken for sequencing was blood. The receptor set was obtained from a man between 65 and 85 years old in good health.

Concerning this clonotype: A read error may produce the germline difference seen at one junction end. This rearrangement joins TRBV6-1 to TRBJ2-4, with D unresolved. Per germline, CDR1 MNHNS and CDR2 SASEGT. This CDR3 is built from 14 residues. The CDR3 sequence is CASSEASSSDIRYF. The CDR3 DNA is TGTGCCAGCAGTGAGGCAAGTTCAAGTGACATTCGGTACTTC.

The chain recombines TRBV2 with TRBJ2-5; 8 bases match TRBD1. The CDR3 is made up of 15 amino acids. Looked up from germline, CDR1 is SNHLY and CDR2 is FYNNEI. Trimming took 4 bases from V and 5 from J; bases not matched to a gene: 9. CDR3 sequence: CASSGDRGRRETQYF. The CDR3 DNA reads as TGTGCCAGCAGTGGAGACAGGGGAAGAAGGGAGACCCAGTACTTC.

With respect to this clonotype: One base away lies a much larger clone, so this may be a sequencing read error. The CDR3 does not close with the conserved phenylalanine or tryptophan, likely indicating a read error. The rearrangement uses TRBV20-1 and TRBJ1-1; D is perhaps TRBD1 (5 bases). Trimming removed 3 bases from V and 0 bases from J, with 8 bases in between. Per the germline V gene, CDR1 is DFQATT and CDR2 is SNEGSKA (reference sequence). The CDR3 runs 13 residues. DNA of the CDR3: TGCAGTGCTAGGGCGGACATGAACACTGAAGCTTTCTTA. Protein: CSARADMNTEAFL.

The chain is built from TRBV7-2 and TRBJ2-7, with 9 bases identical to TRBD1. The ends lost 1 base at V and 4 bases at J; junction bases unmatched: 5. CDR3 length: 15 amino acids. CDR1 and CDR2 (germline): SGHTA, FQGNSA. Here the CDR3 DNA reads TGTGCCAGCAGCTTAGACAGGGGGCCTAGTTACGAGCAGTACGTC. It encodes CASSLDRGPSYEQYV.

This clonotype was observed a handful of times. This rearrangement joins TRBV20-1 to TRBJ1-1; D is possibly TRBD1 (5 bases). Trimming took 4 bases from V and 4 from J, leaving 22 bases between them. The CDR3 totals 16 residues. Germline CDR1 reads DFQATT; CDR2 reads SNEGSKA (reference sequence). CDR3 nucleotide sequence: TGCAGTGCTACCTCCGGGCTTTATAGGGGATCCACTGAAGCTTTCTTT. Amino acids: CSATSGLYRGSTEAFF.

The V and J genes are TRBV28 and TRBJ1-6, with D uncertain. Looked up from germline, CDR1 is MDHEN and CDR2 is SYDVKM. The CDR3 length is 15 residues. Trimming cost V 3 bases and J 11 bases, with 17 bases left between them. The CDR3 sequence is CASSLDGMRVPPLHF. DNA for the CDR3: TGTGCCAGCAGTTTGGACGGGATGAGGGTTCCACCCCTCCACTTT.

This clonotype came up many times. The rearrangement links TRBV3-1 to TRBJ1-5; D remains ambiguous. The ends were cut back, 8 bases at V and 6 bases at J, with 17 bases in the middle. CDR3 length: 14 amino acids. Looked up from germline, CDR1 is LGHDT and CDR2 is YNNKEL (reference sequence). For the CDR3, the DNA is TGTGCCAGCCAAGGCCCCGGGTTGGGTCAGCCCCAGCATTTT. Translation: CASQGPGLGQPQHF.

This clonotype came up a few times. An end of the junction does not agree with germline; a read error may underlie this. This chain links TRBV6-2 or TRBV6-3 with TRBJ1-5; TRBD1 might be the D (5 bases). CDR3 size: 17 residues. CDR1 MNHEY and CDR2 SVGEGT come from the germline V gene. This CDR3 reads CASSSGNAGIGNQLQHF. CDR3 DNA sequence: TGTGCCAGCAGTTCAGGGAATGCGGGGATTGGCAATCAGCTCCAGCATTTT.

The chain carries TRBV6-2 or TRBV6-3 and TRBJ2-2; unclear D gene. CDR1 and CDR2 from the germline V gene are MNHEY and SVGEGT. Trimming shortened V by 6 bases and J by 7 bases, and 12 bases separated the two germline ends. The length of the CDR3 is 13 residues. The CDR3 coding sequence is TGTGCCAGCAGACCTCCGGCGCGCGGGGAGCTGTTTTTT. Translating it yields CASRPPARGELFF.

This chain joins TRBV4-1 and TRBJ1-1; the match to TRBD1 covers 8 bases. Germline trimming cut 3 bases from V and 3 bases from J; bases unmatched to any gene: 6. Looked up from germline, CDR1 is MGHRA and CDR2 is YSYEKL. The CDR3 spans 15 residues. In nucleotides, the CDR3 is TGCGCCAGCAGCCAGGGTGGGACAGGCTACACTGAAGCTTTCTTT. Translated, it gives CASSQGGTGYTEAFF.

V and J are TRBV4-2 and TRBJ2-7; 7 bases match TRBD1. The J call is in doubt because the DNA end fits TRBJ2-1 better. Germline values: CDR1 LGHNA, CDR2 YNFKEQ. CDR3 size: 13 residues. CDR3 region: CASSRRQGDEQFF. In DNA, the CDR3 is TGTGCCAGCAGCCGAAGACAGGGAGATGAGCAGTTCTTC.

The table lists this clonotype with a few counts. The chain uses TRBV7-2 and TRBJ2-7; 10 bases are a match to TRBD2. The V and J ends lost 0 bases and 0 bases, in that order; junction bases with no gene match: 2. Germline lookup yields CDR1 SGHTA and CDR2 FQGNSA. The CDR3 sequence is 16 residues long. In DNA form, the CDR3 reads TGTGCCAGCAGCTTAGCGGCTAGCGGGAGCTCCTACGAGCAGTACTTC. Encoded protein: CASSLAASGSSYEQYF.

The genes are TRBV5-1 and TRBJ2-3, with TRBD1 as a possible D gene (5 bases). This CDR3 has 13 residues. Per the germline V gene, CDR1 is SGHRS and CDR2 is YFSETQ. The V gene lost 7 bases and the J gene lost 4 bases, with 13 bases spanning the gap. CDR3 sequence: CASARQRSDTQYF. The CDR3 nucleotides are TGCGCCAGCGCCCGACAGAGGTCAGATACGCAGTATTTT.

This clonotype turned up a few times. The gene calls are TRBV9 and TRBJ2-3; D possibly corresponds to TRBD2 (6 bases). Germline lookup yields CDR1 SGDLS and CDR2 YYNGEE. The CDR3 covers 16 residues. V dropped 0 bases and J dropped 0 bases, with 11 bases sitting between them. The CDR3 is CASSVEGRPSTDTQYF. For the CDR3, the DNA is TGTGCCAGCAGCGTAGAGGGGAGGCCTAGCACAGATACGCAGTATTTT.

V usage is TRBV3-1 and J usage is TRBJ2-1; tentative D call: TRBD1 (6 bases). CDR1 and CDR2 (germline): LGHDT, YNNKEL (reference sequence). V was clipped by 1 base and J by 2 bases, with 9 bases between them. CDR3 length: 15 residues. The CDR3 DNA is TGTGCCAGCAGCCAAGGGGGGCGGACCTACAATGAGCAGTTCTTC. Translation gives CASSQGGRTYNEQFF.

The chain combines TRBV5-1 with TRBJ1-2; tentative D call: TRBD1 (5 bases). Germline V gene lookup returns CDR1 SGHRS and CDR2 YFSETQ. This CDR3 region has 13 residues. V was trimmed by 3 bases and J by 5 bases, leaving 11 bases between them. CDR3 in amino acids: CASSWGTAYGYTF. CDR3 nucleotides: TGCGCCAGCAGCTGGGGGACCGCATATGGCTACACCTTC.

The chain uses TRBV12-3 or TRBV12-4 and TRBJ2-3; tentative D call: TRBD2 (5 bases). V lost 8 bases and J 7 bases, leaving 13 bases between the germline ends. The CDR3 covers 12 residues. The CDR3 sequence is CASSPGINTQYF. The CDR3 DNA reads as TGTGCCAGCTCTCCGGGGATTAATACGCAGTATTTT.

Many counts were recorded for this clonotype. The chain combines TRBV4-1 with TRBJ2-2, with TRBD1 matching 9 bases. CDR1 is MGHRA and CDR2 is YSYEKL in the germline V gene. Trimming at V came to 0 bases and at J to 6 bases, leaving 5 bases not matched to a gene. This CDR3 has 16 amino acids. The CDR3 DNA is TGCGCCAGCAGCCAAGAAGGGACAGGGTATTCCGGGGAGCTGTTTTTT. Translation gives CASSQEGTGYSGELFF.

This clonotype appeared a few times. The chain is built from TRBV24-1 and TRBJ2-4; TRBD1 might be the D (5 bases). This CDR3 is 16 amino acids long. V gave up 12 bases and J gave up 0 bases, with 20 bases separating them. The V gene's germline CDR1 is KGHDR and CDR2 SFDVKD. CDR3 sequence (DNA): TGTGCCCCTACCGTCCTGTTTGGGGCAGCCAAAAACATTCAGTACTTC. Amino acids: CAPTVLFGAAKNIQYF.

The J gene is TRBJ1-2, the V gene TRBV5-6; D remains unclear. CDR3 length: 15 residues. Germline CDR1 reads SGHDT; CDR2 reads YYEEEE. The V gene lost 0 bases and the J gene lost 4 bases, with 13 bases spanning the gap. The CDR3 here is CASSLGTMALYGYTF. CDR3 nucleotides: TGTGCCAGCAGCTTGGGGACCATGGCCCTCTATGGCTACACCTTC.

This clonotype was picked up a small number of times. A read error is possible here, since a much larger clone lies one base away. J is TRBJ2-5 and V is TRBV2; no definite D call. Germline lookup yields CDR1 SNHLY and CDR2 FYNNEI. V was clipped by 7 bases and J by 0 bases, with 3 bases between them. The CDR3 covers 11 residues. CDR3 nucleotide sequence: TGTGCCAGCAAGGACCAAGAGACCCAGTACTTC. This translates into CASKDQETQYF.

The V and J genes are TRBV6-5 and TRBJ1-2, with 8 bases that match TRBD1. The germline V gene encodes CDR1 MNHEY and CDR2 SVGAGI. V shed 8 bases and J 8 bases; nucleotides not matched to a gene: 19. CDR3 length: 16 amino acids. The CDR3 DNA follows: TGTGCCAGCCACGGACAGGGACTTCGTGTAGATGGCGGCTACACCTTC. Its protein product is CASHGQGLRVDGGYTF.

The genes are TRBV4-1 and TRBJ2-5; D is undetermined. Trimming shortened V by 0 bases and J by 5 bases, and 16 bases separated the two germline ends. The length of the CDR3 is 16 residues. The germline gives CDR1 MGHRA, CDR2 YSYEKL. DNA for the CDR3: TGCGCCAGCAGCCAAGAATTTCGCAGTCCTGGGGAGACCCAGTACTTC. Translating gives CASSQEFRSPGETQYF.

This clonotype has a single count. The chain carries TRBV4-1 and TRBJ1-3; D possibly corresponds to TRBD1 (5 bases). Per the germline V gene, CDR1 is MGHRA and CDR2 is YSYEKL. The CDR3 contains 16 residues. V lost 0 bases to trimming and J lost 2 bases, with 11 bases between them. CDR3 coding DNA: TGCGCCAGCAGCCAAGATAGAGGGGACCCTGGAAACACCATATATTTT. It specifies CASSQDRGDPGNTIYF.

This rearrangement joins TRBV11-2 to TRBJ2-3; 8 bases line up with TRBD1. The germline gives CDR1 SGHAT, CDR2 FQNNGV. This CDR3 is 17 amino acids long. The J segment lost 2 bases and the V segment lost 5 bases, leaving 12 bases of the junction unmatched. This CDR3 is CASSPGPGTGSTDTQYF. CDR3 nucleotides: TGTGCCAGCAGCCCCGGACCTGGGACAGGATCCACAGATACGCAGTATTTT. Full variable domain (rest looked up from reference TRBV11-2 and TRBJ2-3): EAGVAQSPRYKIIEKRQSVAFWCNPISGHATLYWYQQILGQGPKLLIQFQNNGVVDDSQLPKDRFSAERLKGVDSTLKIQPAKLEDSAVYLCASSPGPGTGSTDTQYFGPGTRLTVL.

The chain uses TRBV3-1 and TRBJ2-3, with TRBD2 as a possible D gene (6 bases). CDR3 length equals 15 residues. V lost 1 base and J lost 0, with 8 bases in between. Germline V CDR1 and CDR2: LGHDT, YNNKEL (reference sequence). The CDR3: CASSQGLESTDTQYF. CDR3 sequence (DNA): TGTGCCAGCAGCCAAGGACTAGAGAGCACAGATACGCAGTATTTT.

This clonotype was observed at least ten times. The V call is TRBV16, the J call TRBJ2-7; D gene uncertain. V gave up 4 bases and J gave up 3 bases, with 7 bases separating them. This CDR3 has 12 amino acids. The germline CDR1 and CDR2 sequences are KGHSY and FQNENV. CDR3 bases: TGTGCCAGCAGCCCCTTAAACTACGAGCAGTACTTC. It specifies CASSPLNYEQYF.

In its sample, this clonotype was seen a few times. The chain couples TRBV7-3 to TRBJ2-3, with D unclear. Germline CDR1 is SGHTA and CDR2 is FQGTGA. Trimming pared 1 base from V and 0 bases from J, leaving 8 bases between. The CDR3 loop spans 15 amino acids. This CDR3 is CASSLNGPSTDTQYF. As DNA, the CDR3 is TGTGCCAGCAGCTTAAACGGTCCTAGCACAGATACGCAGTATTTT.

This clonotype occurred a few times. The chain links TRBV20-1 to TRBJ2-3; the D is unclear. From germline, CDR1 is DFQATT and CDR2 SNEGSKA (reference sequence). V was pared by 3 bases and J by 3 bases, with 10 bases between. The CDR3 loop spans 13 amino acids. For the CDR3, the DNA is TGCAGTGCTAGTGACCCCTTAACAGATACGCAGTATTTT. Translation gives CSASDPLTDTQYF.

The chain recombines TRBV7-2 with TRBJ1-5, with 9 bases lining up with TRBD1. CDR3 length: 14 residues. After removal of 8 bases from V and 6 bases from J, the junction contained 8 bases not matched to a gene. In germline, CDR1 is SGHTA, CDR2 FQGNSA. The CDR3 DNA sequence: TGTGCCAGCGGCACAGGGGGCGGAAGTCAGCCCCAGCATTTT. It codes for CASGTGGGSQPQHF.